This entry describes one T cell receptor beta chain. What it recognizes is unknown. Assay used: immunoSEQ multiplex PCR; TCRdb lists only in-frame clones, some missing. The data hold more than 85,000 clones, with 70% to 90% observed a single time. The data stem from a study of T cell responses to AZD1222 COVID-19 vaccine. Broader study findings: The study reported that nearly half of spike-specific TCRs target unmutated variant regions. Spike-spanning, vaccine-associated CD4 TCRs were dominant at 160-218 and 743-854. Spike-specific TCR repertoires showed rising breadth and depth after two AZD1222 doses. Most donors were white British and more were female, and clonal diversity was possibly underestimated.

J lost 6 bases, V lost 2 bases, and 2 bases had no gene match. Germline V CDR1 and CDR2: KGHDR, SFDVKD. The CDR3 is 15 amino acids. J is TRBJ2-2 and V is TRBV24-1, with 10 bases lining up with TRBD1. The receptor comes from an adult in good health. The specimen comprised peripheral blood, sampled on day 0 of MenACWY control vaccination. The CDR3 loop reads CATSDSGQGAGELFF. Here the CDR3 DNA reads TGTGCCACCAGTGATTCTGGACAGGGGGCCGGGGAGCTGTTTTTT.